Sequencing of this T cell receptor beta chain was carried out in a study of blood T cell repertoires in COVID-19. Only in-frame clones appear in the TCRdb table, and some are missing; sequencing was by immunoSEQ multiplex PCR. The data hold about 120,000 clones, with about 81% observed a single time. This CDR3 has 12 amino acids. Trimming pared 3 bases from V and 2 bases from J, leaving 5 bases between. Looked up from germline, CDR1 is MDHEN and CDR2 is SYDVKM. Material for sequencing was peripheral blood. J is TRBJ2-7 and V is TRBV28; no reliable D call. This clonotype was sampled from a woman between 50 and 59 years old with acute or convalescent COVID-19. The CDR3 DNA reads TGTGCCAGCAGTTTCGCAGCCTACGAGCAGTACTTC. Its translation: CASSFAAYEQYF.